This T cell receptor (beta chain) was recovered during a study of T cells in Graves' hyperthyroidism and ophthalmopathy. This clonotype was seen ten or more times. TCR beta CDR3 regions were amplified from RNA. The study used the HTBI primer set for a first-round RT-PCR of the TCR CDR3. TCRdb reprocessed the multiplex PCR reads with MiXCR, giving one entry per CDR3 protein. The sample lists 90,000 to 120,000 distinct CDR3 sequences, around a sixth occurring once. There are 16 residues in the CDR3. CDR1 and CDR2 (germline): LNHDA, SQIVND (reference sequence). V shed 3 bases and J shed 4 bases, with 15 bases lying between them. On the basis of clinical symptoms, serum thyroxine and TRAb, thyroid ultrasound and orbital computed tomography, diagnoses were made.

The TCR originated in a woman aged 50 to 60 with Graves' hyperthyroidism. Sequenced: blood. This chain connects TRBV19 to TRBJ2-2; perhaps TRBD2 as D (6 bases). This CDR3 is CASSMRRERFTGELFF. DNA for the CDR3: TGTGCCAGTAGTATGAGACGGGAGCGCTTCACCGGGGAGCTGTTTTTT. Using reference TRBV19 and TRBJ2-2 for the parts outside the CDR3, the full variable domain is DGGITQSPKYLFRKEGQNVTLSCEQNLNHDAMYWYRQDPGQGLRLIYYSQIVNDFQKGDIAEGYSVSREKKESFPLTVTSAQKNPTAFYLCASSMRRERFTGELFFGEGSRLTVL.